This T cell receptor beta chain was sequenced for a study of T-cell memory formation after mild COVID-19. Overall study findings and caveats: The second-wave clones peaking on day 37 were not confirmed as SARS-CoV-2-specific. Pre-infection memory harbored some responding clones, suggesting cross-reactive memory joined.

This clonotype was counted only a few times. Its target is not known. Barcoded TCR alpha and TCR beta cDNA libraries with UMIs came from 5'RACE using constant-segment primers. TCRdb redid the calling of the 5' RACE reads with MiXCR, one entry per CDR3 protein. The sample carries hundreds of thousands of distinct CDR3 sequences, around 21% recorded once. The length of the CDR3 is 15 residues. In germline, CDR1 is MNHEY, CDR2 SVGAGI. V dropped 5 bases and J dropped 0 bases, with 11 bases sitting between them. The source of this sequence is an adult woman who had mild COVID-19 (a few samples of this study predate the infection). Cell type and time point are not known. The sample taken for sequencing was PBMCs or a T cell subset sorted from them (not recorded which). The genes are TRBV6-5 and TRBJ1-3, with a possible D match to TRBD1 (5 bases). In DNA form, the CDR3 reads TGTGCCAGCAGTAATACAGGCAACTCTGGAAACACCATATATTTT. Its protein product is CASSNTGNSGNTIYF.